The sequence of this TCR beta chain was determined in a study of vaccination and CD4 T cells after COVID-19. The Oncomine TCR Beta short-read assay sequenced DNA from cultured CD4+ T cells. TCRdb reprocessed the PCR reads with MiXCR, giving one entry per CDR3 protein. The sample contains 15,000 or so distinct CDR3 sequences, around half of which appear only once. Treatment denoted: approximately 9-day PBMC culture with coronavirus spike peptide pools or control peptides (ViraFEST assay). Regarding this clonotype: Its antigen remains unknown.

The CDR3 sequence is 15 residues long. The V gene end was trimmed by 6 bases and the J gene end by 3 bases; junction bases not matched to a gene: 8. This clonotype originated in a human donor who had recovered from COVID-19. The sample in question was CD4+ T cells from blood, cultured in vitro, obtained before SARS-CoV-2 vaccination. The gene calls are TRBV12-3 or TRBV12-4 and TRBJ2-7; 10 bases align to TRBD1. The CDR3 sequence is CASRGQGGLNYEQYF. In DNA form, the CDR3 reads TGTGCCAGCAGAGGACAGGGGGGCCTTAACTACGAGCAGTACTTC.